One and the same sample provided the 31 T cell receptor beta chains below, sequenced in a study of T cell clones after liver transplantation. Assay: immunoSEQ multiplex PCR; the TCRdb copy retains only in-frame clones and omits some. Among some 23,000 clones, roughly 69% were seen once, and the ten largest hold around 2.9%. This specimen was CD4+ T cells from blood, taken before liver transplant. The source is a human donor who received a liver transplant.

J is TRBJ2-5 and V is TRBV5-1, with D perhaps matching TRBD2 (6 bases). CDR1 is SGHRS, CDR2 YFSETQ, per germline. With 3 bases removed from V and 1 base from J, the gap between germline ends came to 10 bases. This CDR3 region has 14 residues. CDR3 sequence (DNA): TGCGCCAGCAGCTCGGGGGTCCCCCAAGAGACCCAGTACTTC. The encoded protein is CASSSGVPQETQYF.

The V and J genes are TRBV7-9 and TRBJ2-1, with D unclear. Between the trimmed V and J ends, which lost 1 base and 13 bases, there was a span of 8 bases. Looked up from germline, CDR1 is SEHNR and CDR2 is FQNEAQ (reference sequence). The length of the CDR3 is 11 residues. The CDR3 loop reads CASSLDREQFF. DNA of the CDR3: TGTGCCAGCAGCTTAGATAGGGAACAGTTCTTC. The full variable domain, its missing parts supplied by reference TRBV7-9 and TRBJ2-1, is DTGVSQNPRHKITKRGQNVTFRCDPISEHNRLYWYRQTLGQGPEFLTYFQNEAQLEKSRLLSDRFSAERPKGSFSTLEIQRTEQGDSAMYLCASSLDREQFFGPGTRLTVL.

This clone was seen only a few times. The V gene is TRBV4-3, the J gene TRBJ2-1, with D tentatively TRBD2 (5 bases). Trimming cost V 1 base and J 7 bases, with 14 bases left between them. Germline V gives CDR1 LGHNA, CDR2 YSLEER. This CDR3 is built from 15 residues. DNA for the CDR3: TGCGCCAGCAGCCAAGCGACCCTAGCTTGGAATGAGCAGTTCTTC. It translates to CASSQATLAWNEQFF.

The CDR3 bases are TGTGCCACCAGCCGGGACCCTAATAACCACAATGAGCAGTTCTTC. Translation gives CATSRDPNNHNEQFF. This chain links TRBV15 with TRBJ2-1, with D possibly being TRBD1 or TRBD2 (5 bases each). V was trimmed by 5 bases and J by 5 bases, leaving 16 bases between them. This CDR3 contains 15 residues. Germline V lookup: CDR1 LNHNV, CDR2 YYDKDF (reference sequence).

The chain combines TRBV7-9 with TRBJ2-2, with TRBD2 matching 9 bases. There are 18 residues in the CDR3. The germline V gene has CDR1 SEHNR and CDR2 FQNEAQ (reference sequence). After removal of 4 bases from V and 8 bases from J, the junction contained 17 bases not matched to a gene. The CDR3 reads CASSSPGIAGEVKGELFF. CDR3 bases: TGTGCCAGCAGCTCCCCCGGAATAGCGGGAGAAGTGAAGGGGGAGCTGTTTTTT.

The sample holds one count of this clone. Other DNA sequences in this sample translate to the same CDR3. The chain couples TRBV11-3 to TRBJ2-2; D gene uncertain. Looked up from germline, CDR1 is SGHNT and CDR2 is YENEEA. Trimming pared 5 bases from V and 4 bases from J, leaving 2 bases between. The CDR3 has 11 residues. The CDR3 is CASSITGELFF. The CDR3 DNA reads as TGTGCCAGCAGCATCACCGGGGAGCTGTTTTTT.

Relative to its sample, this clone is medium-sized (0.01 to 0.1%). The chain carries TRBV27 and TRBJ1-1, with 9 bases that match TRBD1. Germline CDR1 is MNHEY and CDR2 is SMNVEV (reference sequence). The CDR3 length is 17 residues. J gave up 3 bases and V 5 bases, and 13 bases lay outside the gene matches. The CDR3 reads CASSPDRGVRAYTEAFF. The CDR3 DNA follows: TGTGCCAGCAGTCCGGACAGGGGAGTGCGTGCTTACACTGAAGCTTTCTTT.

In its sample, this clone was seen a few times. This sequence joins TRBV27 and TRBJ1-5; the match to TRBD1 covers 9 bases. From germline, CDR1 is MNHEY and CDR2 SMNVEV (reference sequence). V shed 8 bases and J 7 bases; nucleotides not matched to a gene: 6. The CDR3 loop spans 13 amino acids. The CDR3 protein is CASWDRAGQPQHF. The CDR3 nucleotides read TGTGCCAGCTGGGACAGGGCAGGCCAGCCCCAGCATTTT.

The chain carries TRBV18 and TRBJ2-7; D not resolved. Germline values: CDR1 KGHSH, CDR2 LQKENI. Deletions cut 2 bases from V and 7 bases from J, with 12 bases between. The CDR3 has 13 amino acids. The CDR3 coding sequence is TGTGCCAGCTCACCATCGACCTGGGATGAGCAGTACTTC. It yields the protein CASSPSTWDEQYF.

The chain carries TRBV4-1 and TRBJ2-2; the D gene is possibly TRBD1 (5 bases). The V gene lost 0 bases and the J gene lost 8 bases, with 16 bases spanning the gap. The CDR3 covers 16 residues. CDR1 and CDR2 (germline): MGHRA, YSYEKL. CDR3 DNA sequence: TGCGCCAGCAGCCAAGATTTGGCAGGGCTTGGGGGGGAGCTGTTTTTT. This gives the protein CASSQDLAGLGGELFF.

The gene calls are TRBV7-9 and TRBJ1-2; 10 bases are shared with TRBD1. The V gene's germline CDR1 is SEHNR and CDR2 FQNEAQ (reference sequence). This CDR3 spans 16 amino acids. The V gene end was trimmed by 5 bases and the J gene end by 3 bases; junction bases not matched to a gene: 9. This CDR3 is CASSQQAGTGDYGYTF. The DNA of the CDR3 is TGTGCCAGCAGCCAACAAGCCGGGACAGGGGACTATGGCTACACCTTC.

This clone came up a few times. The CDR3 reads CASSMGQLEYF. Written as DNA, the CDR3 is TGTGCCAGCAGTATGGGACAGCTTGAGTACTTC. The chain recombines TRBV6-5 with TRBJ2-7; 7 positions match TRBD1. Per the germline V gene, CDR1 is MNHEY and CDR2 is SVGAGI. CDR3 length equals 11 residues. The V segment lost 5 bases and the J segment 11 bases; nucleotides outside the gene matches: 6.

This clone was recorded a few times. The rearrangement joins TRBV10-3 to TRBJ1-2; 7 nucleotides agree with TRBD1. Germline V CDR1 and CDR2: ENHRY, SYGVKD. After removal of 7 bases from V and 11 bases from J, the junction contained 16 bases not matched to a gene. This CDR3 comprises 14 residues. CDR3: CAIKGTDGNEGYTF. The DNA for the CDR3 is TGTGCCATCAAGGGGACAGATGGGAATGAGGGTTACACCTTC.

The V gene is TRBV6-5, the J gene TRBJ1-4; 7 bases line up with TRBD1. The CDR3 is made up of 16 amino acids. Germline V gene data show CDR1 as MNHEY and CDR2 as SVGAGI. J gave up 7 bases and V 1 base, and 9 bases lay outside the gene matches. The CDR3: CASSYLSARGFEKLFF. The CDR3 DNA follows: TGTGCCAGCAGTTACTTAAGCGCCAGGGGGTTTGAAAAACTGTTTTTT.

This clone was detected only a few times. V and J are TRBV4-2 and TRBJ2-3; the match to TRBD2 covers 12 bases. V lost 8 bases and J lost 6; bases outside the gene matches: 9. Germline CDR1 LGHNA, CDR2 YNFKEQ. The CDR3 length is 15 residues. Written as DNA, the CDR3 is TGTGCCAGCCGCCCGACTAGCGGGGGAGAGGATACGCAGTATTTT. It specifies CASRPTSGGEDTQYF.

V is TRBV19 and J is TRBJ2-5; D uncertain. Germline CDR1 LNHDA, CDR2 SQIVND (reference sequence). The V and J ends lost 6 bases and 4 bases respectively, with 9 bases between them. This CDR3 region has 12 residues. This chain's CDR3 is CASSKAGETQYF. CDR3 bases: TGTGCCAGTAGCAAGGCCGGAGAGACCCAGTACTTC.

This clone is termed medium-sized. V is TRBV18 and J is TRBJ2-6, with D perhaps TRBD2 (5 bases). V was pared by 1 base and J by 1 base, with 8 bases between. Germline V gene data show CDR1 as KGHSH and CDR2 as LQKENI. The CDR3 sequence is 16 residues long. This chain's CDR3 is CASSPLEGSGANVLTF. The CDR3 DNA sequence: TGTGCCAGCTCACCACTCGAGGGATCTGGGGCCAACGTCCTGACTTTC.

This chain connects TRBV19 to TRBJ2-3, with 11 bases that match TRBD2. Trimming took 5 bases from V and 10 from J; bases not matched to a gene: 8. The germline V gene has CDR1 LNHDA and CDR2 SQIVND (reference sequence). This CDR3 comprises 14 residues. CDR3: CASSSGASGRSQYF. The CDR3 nucleotides are TGTGCCAGTAGTTCGGGGGCTAGCGGGAGGTCGCAGTATTTT.

V gene TRBV18 combines with J gene TRBJ2-4; D may be TRBD2 (5 bases). Germline V gene data show CDR1 as KGHSH and CDR2 as LQKENI. V dropped 3 bases and J dropped 2 bases, with 8 bases sitting between them. This CDR3 contains 14 residues. The CDR3 region has the DNA TGTGCCAGCTCACCTACGGGATCCAAAAACATTCAGTACTTC. Amino acid sequence: CASSPTGSKNIQYF.

This clone was seen once. The chain combines TRBV13 with TRBJ1-4; the D is unclear. Germline loops: CDR1 PRHDT, CDR2 FYEKMQ (reference sequence). The CDR3 has 13 residues. The V end was cut by 3 bases, the J end by 14 bases, with 16 bases between. CDR3 coding DNA: TGTGCCAGCAGCTTTCGTGGTCGGGGTTGGCTGTTTTTT. This sequence encodes CASSFRGRGWLFF.

The CDR3 DNA follows: TGTGCCAGCTCACCCGGAAGGAATGAAAAACTGTTTTTT. It yields the protein CASSPGRNEKLFF. The gene calls are TRBV18 and TRBJ1-4, with D hard to call. CDR1 and CDR2 from the germline V gene are KGHSH and LQKENI. V lost 3 bases and J 5 bases, leaving 7 bases between the germline ends. CDR3 length: 13 residues.

This clone has more than one count but fewer than ten. The chain links TRBV13 to TRBJ2-2; TRBD1 aligns across 7 bases. Germline values: CDR1 PRHDT, CDR2 FYEKMQ (reference sequence). The length of the CDR3 is 16 residues. With V trimmed by 4 bases and J by 7 bases, 12 bases remained unmatched. The CDR3 spells CASSSRSRGMIGELFF. CDR3 in DNA: TGTGCCAGCAGCTCACGATCCAGGGGGATGATCGGGGAGCTGTTTTTT. The whole variable domain, filled in from reference TRBV13 and TRBJ2-2, reads AAGVIQSPRHLIKEKRETATLKCYPIPRHDTVYWYQQGPGQDPQFLISFYEKMQSDKGSIPDRFSAQQFSDYHSELNMSSLELGDSALYFCASSSRSRGMIGELFFGEGSRLTVL.

Worth noting for this clone: This sample includes further DNA sequences coding for the same CDR3. The chain has TRBV9 and TRBJ1-2; D unresolved. This CDR3 has 15 residues. The germline gives CDR1 SGDLS, CDR2 YYNGEE. The V gene lost 1 base and the J gene lost 5 bases, with 15 bases spanning the gap. The CDR3 DNA reads as TGTGCCAGCAGCGTAAACATTCAGCCTATTTATGGCTACACCTTC. Amino acid sequence: CASSVNIQPIYGYTF.

The rearrangement links TRBV28 to TRBJ2-5; 7 nucleotides match TRBD1. This CDR3 region has 16 residues. The V gene's germline CDR1 is MDHEN and CDR2 SYDVKM. Unmatched junction bases numbered 8, after V lost 3 bases and J lost 1 base. CDR3 DNA: TGTGCCAGCAGTTTCGAAAGGGCAGGGGGCCAAGAGACCCAGTACTTC. Amino acid sequence: CASSFERAGGQETQYF.

Here the CDR3 reads CASRRGQGDTQYF. DNA for the CDR3: TGTGCCAGTAGACGGGGGCAGGGAGATACGCAGTATTTT. J is TRBJ2-3 and V is TRBV19; D is tentatively TRBD1 or TRBD2 (6 bases each). The CDR3 spans 13 residues. V lost 6 bases and J 5 bases, leaving 12 bases between the germline ends. Germline lookup yields CDR1 LNHDA and CDR2 SQIVND (reference sequence).

V gene TRBV11-2 combines with J gene TRBJ2-5; TRBD2 matches 9 bases. Losses at the gene ends were 5 bases for V and 5 bases for J; bases not matched to a gene: 9. CDR1 SGHAT and CDR2 FQNNGV come from the germline V gene. The CDR3 loop spans 15 amino acids. The CDR3 spells CASSPSGGPAETQYF. CDR3 nucleotides: TGTGCCAGCAGCCCCAGCGGGGGGCCTGCGGAGACCCAGTACTTC.

This clone turned up a few times. The rearrangement uses TRBV18 and TRBJ2-1; unclear D gene. V was pared by 8 bases and J by 5 bases, with 16 bases between. Germline-derived CDR1 and CDR2 are KGHSH and LQKENI. The length of the CDR3 is 14 residues. The DNA of the CDR3 is TGTGCCAGCACTCTAGACCAGATCAACAATGAGCAGTTCTTC. Encoded protein: CASTLDQINNEQFF. The whole variable domain, remainder taken from reference TRBV18 and TRBJ2-1, is NAGVMQNPRHLVRRRGQEARLRCSPMKGHSHVYWYRQLPEEGLKFMVYLQKENIIDESGMPKERFSAEFPKEGPSILRIQQVVRGDSAAYFCASTLDQINNEQFFGPGTRLTVL.

The gene calls are TRBV5-8 and TRBJ2-4, with D uncertain. V gave up 0 bases and J gave up 0 bases, with 10 bases separating them. The CDR3 is 16 amino acids. The germline V gene encodes CDR1 SGHTS and CDR2 YDEGEE. For the CDR3, the DNA is TGTGCCAGCAGCTTGGGGCAGGATTTAGCCAAAAACATTCAGTACTTC. Protein: CASSLGQDLAKNIQYF. The full variable domain, rest sourced from reference TRBV5-8 and TRBJ2-4, is EAGVTQSPTHLIKTRGQQATLRCSPISGHTSVYWYQQALGLGLQFLLWYDEGEERNRGNFPPRFSGRQFPNYSSELNVNALELEDSALYLCASSLGQDLAKNIQYFGAGTRLSVL.

This clone rates as medium-sized. This chain uses TRBV10-3 with TRBJ2-2; tentative D call: TRBD1 (5 bases). CDR1 and CDR2 (germline): ENHRY, SYGVKD. The CDR3 has 14 residues. Trimming stripped 6 bases from V and 5 bases from J, with 13 bases between. The CDR3 nucleotides are TGTGCCATCAGCTCCCAAGGGGTTACCGGGGAGCTGTTTTTT. It specifies CAISSQGVTGELFF.

The chain is built from TRBV20-1 and TRBJ2-7; the D call may be TRBD1 or TRBD2 (5 bases each). Per germline, CDR1 DFQATT and CDR2 SNEGSKA (reference sequence). CDR3 length: 11 residues. V was clipped by 3 bases and J by 4 bases, with 7 bases between them. CDR3 bases: TGCAGTGCTAGGGGGGAATACGAGCAGTACTTC. This codes for CSARGEYEQYF.

This clone appeared a single time. The chain's CDR3 is CASSLAPSGLGQGSNQPQHF. The CDR3 DNA reads TGCGCCAGCAGCTTGGCTCCGTCCGGATTAGGACAGGGGAGCAATCAGCCCCAGCATTTT. This chain links TRBV5-1 with TRBJ1-5; 9 bases fit TRBD1. Germline V gene data show CDR1 as SGHRS and CDR2 as YFSETQ. The J segment lost 1 base and the V segment lost 0 bases, leaving 14 bases of the junction unmatched. The CDR3 sequence is 20 residues long.